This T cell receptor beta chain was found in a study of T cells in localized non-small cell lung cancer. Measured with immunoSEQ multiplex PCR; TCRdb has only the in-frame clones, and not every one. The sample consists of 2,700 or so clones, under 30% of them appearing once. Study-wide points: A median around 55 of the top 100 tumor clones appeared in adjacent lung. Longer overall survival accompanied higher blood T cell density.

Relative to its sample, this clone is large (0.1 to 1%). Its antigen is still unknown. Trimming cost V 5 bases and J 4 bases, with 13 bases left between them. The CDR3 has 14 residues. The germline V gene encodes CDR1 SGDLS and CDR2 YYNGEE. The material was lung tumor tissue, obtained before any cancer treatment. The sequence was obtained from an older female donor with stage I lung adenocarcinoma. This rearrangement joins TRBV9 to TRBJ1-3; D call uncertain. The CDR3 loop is CASSIEGIGNTIYF. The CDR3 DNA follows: TGTGCCAGCAGTATTGAGGGAATAGGAAACACCATATATTTT.